Below, 15 T cell receptor beta chains from the same sample are listed, as sequenced in a study of regulatory T cells in long-lasting Graves disease. The time point: newly diagnosed GD, antithyroid drugs for less than 3 months. Scientists built the TCR library using RNA that was extracted from PBMCs. According to the study, TCR beta libraries were built with iRepertoire HTBI primers and CDR3-region Arm-PCR. MiXCR, run by TCRdb on the multiplex PCR reads, gives a single entry per CDR3 protein. The sample shows roughly 350,000 distinct CDR3 sequences, 16% of them seen only once. The same data also contributed to another study, on T cells in Graves' hyperthyroidism and ophthalmopathy.

This material consisted of peripheral blood mononuclear cells (PBMCs), taken at new diagnosis, from a patient treated with antithyroid drugs. Source of these receptors: a man aged 40-50 years with Graves disease.

Of note for this clonotype: Since a far larger clone is one base different, this is likely a read error. The chain is built from TRBV11-2 and TRBJ2-3; 10 bases are a match to TRBD1. The J call may be wrong; the DNA end is better matched by TRBJ2-5. CDR3 length: 16 residues. The germline V gene has CDR1 SGHAT and CDR2 FQNNGV. In DNA form, the CDR3 reads TGTGCCAGCAGCTCCCCCGGGACAGGGGACCAGGGGACCCAGTACTTC. This encodes CASSSPGTGDQGTQYF.

A note on this clonotype: This probably arose from a read error, given a far larger clone one base away. The rearrangement uses TRBV7-9 and TRBJ1-5; TRBD1 aligns across 10 bases. The V gene end was trimmed by 7 bases and the J gene end by 5 bases; junction bases not matched to a gene: 2. The CDR3 extends over 13 amino acids. Germline assignment: CDR1 SEHNR and CDR2 FQNEAQ (reference sequence). As DNA, the CDR3 is TGTGCCAGCACCGGGACAGGGGATCAGCCCCAGCATTTT. Its translation: CASTGTGDQPQHF.

On this clonotype itself: One junction end does not reproduce the germline sequence, and a read error may be involved. The chain joins TRBV4-2 to TRBJ2-3, with TRBD2 identical over 9 bases. With the DNA end fitting TRBJ2-7 better, the J assignment may be wrong. CDR3 length: 17 amino acids. Germline CDR1 and CDR2: LGHNA and YNFKEQ. CDR3 nucleotides: TGCGCCAGCAGCCAAGATCACGTCCTAGCGGGGACCTACGAGCAGTACTTC. Protein sequence: CASSQDHVLAGTYEQYF.

This clonotype was recorded at least ten times. This chain links TRBV11-1 with TRBJ2-2; 10 bases agree with TRBD1. This CDR3 spans 17 amino acids. Trimming at V came to 5 bases and at J to 6 bases, leaving 12 bases not matched to a gene. CDR1 and CDR2 from the germline V gene are SGHAT and FQDESV (reference sequence). The CDR3 here is CASSPDLLDRGAGELFF. CDR3 sequence (DNA): TGTGCCAGCAGCCCGGACCTACTGGACAGGGGGGCCGGGGAGCTGTTTTTT. Supplemented by reference TRBV11-1 and TRBJ2-2, the full variable domain reads EAEVAQSPRYKITEKSQAVAFWCDPISGHATLYWYRQILGQGPELLVQFQDESVVDDSQLPKDRFSAERLKGVDSTLKIQPAELGDSAMYLCASSPDLLDRGAGELFFGEGSRLTVL.

This clonotype was observed many times. The chain has TRBV2 and TRBJ1-5; D is undetermined. V lost 6 bases to trimming and J lost 7 bases, with 7 bases between them. This CDR3 is 11 amino acids long. CDR1 is SNHLY, CDR2 FYNNEI, per germline. The CDR3 loop is CASRYDQPQHF. CDR3 in DNA: TGTGCCAGCAGGTACGACCAGCCCCAGCATTTT.

This clonotype was seen many times. The rearrangement uses TRBV28 and TRBJ2-5, with D possibly TRBD1 on 5 matching bases. The CDR3 consists of 12 residues. Trimming shortened V by 5 bases and J by 13 bases, and 17 bases separated the two germline ends. Germline V gene lookup returns CDR1 MDHEN and CDR2 SYDVKM. CDR3 DNA: TGTGCCAGCAGTCAAAGGGGCGATCGGCGGTACTTC. As protein: CASSQRGDRRYF.

Ten or more counts support this clonotype. V usage is TRBV7-9 and J usage is TRBJ1-2, with 12 nucleotides matching TRBD1. Germline trimming cut 3 bases from V and 7 bases from J; bases unmatched to any gene: 6. The CDR3 has 15 residues. Germline V gene lookup returns CDR1 SEHNR and CDR2 FQNEAQ (reference sequence). CDR3 DNA sequence: TGTGCCAGCAGCTTGGCCGGGACAGGGGGCTCTGGCTACACCTTC. Protein sequence: CASSLAGTGGSGYTF.

This clonotype was seen a handful of times. V is TRBV24-1 and J is TRBJ2-3; TRBD2 matches 10 bases. V lost 6 bases to trimming and J lost 4 bases; unmatched junction nucleotides: 3. The CDR3 has 14 residues. In germline, CDR1 is KGHDR, CDR2 SFDVKD. The CDR3, as DNA: TGTGCCACCAGTACAGCGGGGGGGCCAGATACGCAGTATTTT. This translates into CATSTAGGPDTQYF.

A note on this clonotype: This may be a read error: a much more frequent sequence differs by one nucleotide. The chain is built from TRBV20-1 and TRBJ2-3; D gene ambiguous. Germline V CDR1 and CDR2: DFQATT, SNEGSKA (reference sequence). Trimming took off 6 bases at V and 4 bases at J, with 20 bases between the two ends. This CDR3 region has 15 residues. The CDR3 sequence: CSAASVAIIADTQYF. The CDR3 region has the DNA TGCAGTGCGGCCTCGGTTGCCATCATTGCAGATACGCAGTATTTT.

There are many counts of this clonotype. For the CDR3, the DNA is TGTGCCAGCAGTTACTATGACAGGGCCTACGAGCAGTACTTC. Translation gives CASSYYDRAYEQYF. This chain uses TRBV27 with TRBJ2-7; 7 bases map to TRBD1. This CDR3 spans 14 amino acids. Germline trimming cut 4 bases from V and 2 bases from J; bases unmatched to any gene: 5. CDR1 and CDR2 from the germline V gene are MNHEY and SMNVEV (reference sequence).

Many counts were recorded for this clonotype. This chain uses TRBV27 with TRBJ1-4; D is perhaps TRBD1 (5 bases). Trimming removed 7 bases from V and 5 bases from J, with 20 bases in between. The CDR3 is made up of 16 amino acids. Germline V lookup: CDR1 MNHEY, CDR2 SMNVEV (reference sequence). The CDR3 sequence is CASKQWTGGGNEKLFF. The CDR3, as DNA: TGTGCCAGCAAACAGTGGACGGGGGGTGGAAATGAAAAACTGTTTTTT. Drawing the rest from reference TRBV27 and TRBJ1-4, the complete variable domain is EAQVTQNPRYLITVTGKKLTVTCSQNMNHEYMSWYRQDPGLGLRQIYYSMNVEVTDKGDVPEGYKVSRKEKRNFPLILESPSPNQTSLYFCASKQWTGGGNEKLFFGSGTQLSVL.

The sample holds many counts of this clonotype. V is TRBV18 and J is TRBJ1-1; 9 bases line up with TRBD1. J was trimmed by 2 bases and V by 1 base; bases with no gene match: 2. The CDR3 sequence is 15 residues long. Germline values: CDR1 KGHSH, CDR2 LQKENI. The CDR3 DNA reads TGTGCCAGCTCACCACGGGGACAGGGCAACACTGAAGCTTTCTTT. Amino acid sequence: CASSPRGQGNTEAFF.

In this sample, this clonotype turned up many times. The chain uses TRBV2 and TRBJ2-5; 7 nucleotides match TRBD1. J gave up 3 bases and V 6 bases, and 4 bases lay outside the gene matches. The CDR3 is 13 residues long. Germline V gene data show CDR1 as SNHLY and CDR2 as FYNNEI. The CDR3 protein is CASSGDREETQYF. The CDR3 coding sequence is TGTGCCAGCAGCGGCGACAGGGAAGAGACCCAGTACTTC.

Ten or more counts support this clonotype. The V and J genes are TRBV2 and TRBJ2-5, with TRBD2 matching over 8 bases. With V trimmed by 2 bases and J by 4 bases, 9 bases remained unmatched. Germline CDR1 SNHLY, CDR2 FYNNEI. CDR3 length equals 16 residues. DNA for the CDR3: TGTGCCAGCAGTGAATTCGGTAGCGGGGAGGGAGAGACCCAGTACTTC. It encodes CASSEFGSGEGETQYF.

The table lists this clonotype with a few counts. This sequence joins TRBV10-3 and TRBJ1-2; 9 bases agree with TRBD1. This CDR3 comprises 14 residues. Germline CDR1 ENHRY, CDR2 SYGVKD. J was trimmed by 4 bases and V by 8 bases; bases with no gene match: 8. CDR3 DNA: TGTGCCATCGGGGACAGGGAAGCAAGCTATGGCTACACCTTC. Its protein product is CAIGDREASYGYTF.